This TCR beta chain was documented in a study of T cell responses to AZD1222 COVID-19 vaccine. Sequencing used immunoSEQ multiplex PCR; TCRdb keeps in-frame clones, though not all of them. Of about 84,000 clones in the sample, about nine tenths were seen once. The CDR3 contains 13 residues. Trimming cost V 3 bases and J 5 bases, with 8 bases left between them. Germline V lookup: CDR1 MGHRA, CDR2 YSYEKL. The receptor's source is an adult who received the AZD1222 COVID-19 vaccine. Sequencing was performed on peripheral blood, taken 28 days after the second AZD1222 dose. This rearrangement joins TRBV4-1 to TRBJ2-4; D is unresolved. This CDR3 reads CASSQDRENIQYF. In nucleotides, the CDR3 is TGCGCCAGCAGCCAGGATCGGGAAAACATTCAGTACTTC.